The 16 T cell receptor beta chains below were found in one sample sequenced in a study of breast tumors, draining lymph nodes, adjacent tissues. Axillary draining lymph nodes of breast cancer patients supplied the node samples. TCRdb passed the multiplex PCR reads through MiXCR, listing each CDR3 protein once. The table has roughly 130,000 distinct CDR3 sequences, approximately 20% seen once. The sequenced sample was axillary lymph node tissue. These receptors all come from a female donor with breast cancer. Some clones in this sample may be carry-over from other donors' samples.

The chain carries TRBV28 and TRBJ2-7; 12 nucleotides match TRBD1. Trimming took 6 bases from V and 7 from J; bases not matched to a gene: 10. The CDR3 length is 15 residues. Germline V CDR1 and CDR2: MDHEN, SYDVKM. As DNA, the CDR3 is TGTGCCAGCAGCTCCGGGACAGGGGGCTTTAGGGAGCAGTACTTC. This translates into CASSSGTGGFREQYF. The full variable domain, its missing parts supplied by reference TRBV28 and TRBJ2-7, is DVKVTQSSRYLVKRTGEKVFLECVQDMDHENMFWYRQDPGLGLRLIYFSYDVKMKEKGDIPEGYSVSREKKERFSLILESASTNQTSMYLCASSSGTGGFREQYFGPGTRLTVT.

This clonotype was observed a few times. The chain employs TRBV27 and TRBJ1-2, with no clear D. This CDR3 spans 13 amino acids. V lost 3 bases, J lost 9 bases, and 14 bases lay in between. Germline V lookup: CDR1 MNHEY, CDR2 SMNVEV (reference sequence). Here the CDR3 reads CASSFLGSKRYTF. The CDR3 DNA reads as TGTGCCAGCAGTTTTCTCGGGTCAAAACGCTACACCTTC.

There are many counts of this clonotype. This chain connects TRBV4-1 to TRBJ1-6; D gene unclear. The germline V gene encodes CDR1 MGHRA and CDR2 YSYEKL. The CDR3 contains 15 residues. Trimming left V 1 base short and J 9 bases short, with 13 bases between. CDR3 residues: CASSQGRPGGSPLHF. The DNA for the CDR3 is TGCGCCAGCAGCCAAGGTCGCCCGGGTGGTTCACCCCTCCACTTT.

This clonotype showed up many times. V gene TRBV20-1 combines with J gene TRBJ1-2, with TRBD1 as a possible D gene (5 bases). This CDR3 is 12 amino acids long. Trimming shortened V by 7 bases and J by 4 bases, and 13 bases separated the two germline ends. Germline values: CDR1 DFQATT, CDR2 SNEGSKA (reference sequence). CDR3 protein: CSGRGGTYGYTF. The DNA for the CDR3 is TGCAGTGGGAGGGGAGGTACCTATGGCTACACCTTC.

The chain couples TRBV20-1 to TRBJ2-1, with TRBD2 matching 12 bases. V shed 6 bases, J shed 14 bases, and the junction held 5 bases outside the gene matches. Germline V CDR1 and CDR2: DFQATT, SNEGSKA (reference sequence). This CDR3 region has 11 residues. CDR3: CSARLAGEEFF. CDR3 DNA: TGCAGTGCCAGACTAGCGGGAGAGGAGTTCTTC.

This clonotype was recorded at least ten times. This chain connects TRBV9 to TRBJ2-3, with 7 bases fitting TRBD1. Germline values: CDR1 SGDLS, CDR2 YYNGEE. The junction had 3 bases not matched to a gene; V was cut back by 5 bases and J by 3 bases. This CDR3 region has 13 residues. For the CDR3, the DNA is TGTGCCAGCAGTGGGACAGATACAGATACGCAGTATTTT. Its translation is CASSGTDTDTQYF.

This clonotype showed up many times. The V gene is TRBV11-2, the J gene TRBJ1-3; no firm D call. Germline loops: CDR1 SGHAT, CDR2 FQNNGV. V was shortened by 0 bases and J by 1 base, with 10 bases between the two germline ends. The CDR3 is 16 residues long. CDR3 protein: CASSLERWESGNTIYF. CDR3 sequence (DNA): TGTGCCAGCAGCTTAGAGCGATGGGAATCTGGAAACACCATATATTTT.

This clonotype was seen many times. The genes are TRBV12-3 or TRBV12-4 and TRBJ1-5, with no clear D. V gave up 6 bases and J gave up 1 base, with 13 bases separating them. The length of the CDR3 is 15 residues. This CDR3 is CASSLRTLSNQPQHF. The CDR3 region has the DNA TGTGCCAGCAGCCTTAGGACCCTAAGCAATCAGCCCCAGCATTTT.

This clonotype was counted at least ten times. This chain connects TRBV11-2 to TRBJ2-3; no clear D gene. With 5 bases removed from V and 4 bases from J, the gap between germline ends came to 7 bases. The germline CDR1 and CDR2 sequences are SGHAT and FQNNGV. The CDR3 runs to 12 residues. CDR3 sequence reads: CASSLVADTQYF. CDR3 in DNA: TGTGCCAGCAGCCTGGTGGCAGATACGCAGTATTTT.

This clonotype was seen at least ten times. Germline and junction disagree at one end, which may indicate a read error. The chain combines TRBV9 with TRBJ2-2; 8 bases align to TRBD1. Looked up from germline, CDR1 is SGDLS and CDR2 is YYNGEE. This CDR3 spans 15 amino acids. In DNA, the CDR3 is TGTGCCAGCACCGTAGGAGGACAGGGTCCCGGGGAGCTGTTTTTT. The encoded protein is CASTVGGQGPGELFF.

This clonotype was counted many times. V usage is TRBV14 and J usage is TRBJ2-7, with TRBD1 identical over 7 bases. The CDR3 is 14 residues long. Germline CDR1 and CDR2: SGHDN and FVKESK. The J segment lost 3 bases and the V segment lost 5 bases, leaving 7 bases of the junction unmatched. CDR3 bases: TGTGCCAGCAGCGCATCGGGACAGTACTACGAGCAGTACTTC. It yields the protein CASSASGQYYEQYF.

This clonotype has ten or more counts. The V call is TRBV7-8, the J call TRBJ2-3; 9 bases fit TRBD1. J lost 6 bases, V lost 5 bases, and 9 bases had no gene match. Per the germline V gene, CDR1 is SGHVS and CDR2 is FQNEAQ. CDR3 size: 15 residues. The CDR3 nucleotides read TGTGCCAGCAGCCGAGACAGGGGGTGGGGCGATACGCAGTATTTT. This codes for CASSRDRGWGDTQYF.

As for this clonotype: Given a much more abundant clone one base away, this may be a read error. V is TRBV4-2 and J is TRBJ2-1, with D maybe TRBD2 (5 bases). The germline V gene has CDR1 LGHNA and CDR2 YNFKEQ. Trimming cost V 5 bases and J 12 bases, with 20 bases left between them. This CDR3 region has 14 residues. As DNA, the CDR3 is TGTGCCAGCAGCAGGGAGTATAGGGCGGCAGGGCAGTTCTTC. Protein: CASSREYRAAGQFF.

This clonotype was recorded many times. The chain joins TRBV12-3 or TRBV12-4 to TRBJ2-6; D unresolved. The CDR3 consists of 14 residues. The germline V and J ends were trimmed by 4 bases and 3 bases, with 7 bases remaining between them. DNA for the CDR3: TGTGCCAGCAGTTACTCTAGTGGGGCCAACGTCCTGACTTTC. Protein: CASSYSSGANVLTF.

The table lists this clonotype with many counts. The V and J genes are TRBV2 and TRBJ1-5; no reliable D call. This CDR3 has 12 residues. Trimming cost V 7 bases and J 3 bases, with 7 bases left between them. Looked up from germline, CDR1 is SNHLY and CDR2 is FYNNEI. CDR3 nucleotides: TGTGCCAGCAATGAGGCCAATCAGCCCCAGCATTTT. It codes for CASNEANQPQHF.

With regard to this clonotype: A junction end diverges from the germline sequence, so it may reflect a read error. This chain links TRBV15 with TRBJ2-7; possible D gene TRBD1, 6 bases. Germline CDR1 reads LNHNV; CDR2 reads YYDKDF (reference sequence). This CDR3 has 13 amino acids. CDR3 bases: TGTGCCACCGGCCAAGACTCGCCAGGGGAGCGGTACTTC. Translation gives CATGQDSPGERYF.